The 22 T cell receptor beta chains given below trace back to one sample, sequenced in a study of T cells in Graves' hyperthyroidism and ophthalmopathy (dated by TCRdb to between 2018 and 2020). Library creation used multiplex PCR. This sample was sequenced with an Illumina HiSeq 2000. TCR beta CDR3 regions were amplified from RNA transcripts. The TCR CDR3 was subjected to a first round of RT-PCR using the HTBI primer set and the Qiagen OneStep RT-PCR kit. TCRdb reworked the public reads: Q25 trimming with fastp, MiXCR clone assembly, productive beta chains retained. Duplicate CDR3 protein sequences are folded into a single record with the most common DNA and genes. The sample table shows 450,000 to 650,000 distinct CDR3 sequences, and approximately 15% are seen once. 7% to 9% of the sample is taken by the ten largest. The sample taken for sequencing was blood. The receptors derive from a woman between 18 and 29 years old with Graves' ophthalmopathy.

This clonotype was counted ten times or more. V is TRBV3-1 and J is TRBJ2-1; 10 positions match TRBD2. The CDR3 loop spans 13 amino acids. The V gene's germline CDR1 is LGHDT and CDR2 YNNKEL (reference sequence). J lost 10 bases, V lost 8 bases, and 8 bases had no gene match. The CDR3 DNA reads as TGTGCCAGCGATAGGCTAGCGGGAGACGAGCAGTTCTTC. Translated, it gives CASDRLAGDEQFF.

This clonotype was counted many times. This rearrangement joins TRBV24-1 to TRBJ2-2; D perhaps matches TRBD1 (6 bases). CDR3 length: 17 residues. V lost 0 bases, J lost 5 bases, and 15 bases lay in between. Germline V gene sequence: CDR1 KGHDR, CDR2 SFDVKD. Here the CDR3 DNA reads TGTGCCACCAGTGATTTGGGAGCAGGGGTGGGAACCGGGGAGCTGTTTTTT. The encoded protein is CATSDLGAGVGTGELFF.

This clonotype has a count of ten or more. The chain combines TRBV6-1 with TRBJ2-1; 7 bases are shared with TRBD2. The CDR3 is 15 residues long. Germline CDR1 and CDR2: MNHNS and SASEGT. Trimming cost V 5 bases and J 3 bases; bases outside gene matches: 7. The CDR3: CASSWGGSDYNEQFF. In nucleotides, the CDR3 is TGTGCCAGCAGTTGGGGGGGATCGGACTACAATGAGCAGTTCTTC.

Ten or more counts support this clonotype. This chain links TRBV12-3 or TRBV12-4 with TRBJ2-7; 7 bases map to TRBD2. This CDR3 region has 16 residues. V shed 4 bases and J 1 base; nucleotides not matched to a gene: 10. CDR3 DNA sequence: TGTGCCAGCAGTTCCCCCAAGACTAGCCTATCCTACGAGCAGTACTTC. Encoded protein: CASSSPKTSLSYEQYF.

This clonotype has a single count. The CDR3 bases are TGTGCCAGCAGCCAAGGACGGACTGACTCCAGGATTCAGTACTTC. This gives the protein CASSQGRTDSRIQYF. This chain uses TRBV4-2 with TRBJ2-4; D may be TRBD2 (5 bases). CDR1 and CDR2 (germline): LGHNA, YNFKEQ. This CDR3 is built from 15 residues. V was trimmed by 1 base and J by 10 bases, leaving 17 bases between them.

A few counts support this clonotype. The chain couples TRBV20-1 to TRBJ2-6; 8 bases line up with TRBD1. The CDR3 covers 16 residues. CDR1 and CDR2 (germline): DFQATT, SNEGSKA (reference sequence). V lost 3 bases, J lost 2 bases, and 6 bases stayed unmatched. Here the CDR3 DNA reads TGCAGTGCTAGGAGGACAGGGTGGCCTGGGGCCAACGTCCTGACTTTC. This codes for CSARRTGWPGANVLTF.

This clonotype occurred many times. The CDR3 spells CSVSGGTLTDTQYF. Written as DNA, the CDR3 is TGCAGCGTTTCAGGGGGCACGCTCACAGATACGCAGTATTTT. This sequence joins TRBV29-1 and TRBJ2-3, with 8 bases aligning to TRBD1. The CDR3 contains 14 residues. CDR1 and CDR2 (germline): SQVTM, ANQGSEA. J lost 2 bases, V lost 5 bases, and 6 bases had no gene match.

This chain connects TRBV4-2 to TRBJ1-1, with TRBD1 matching 7 bases. The CDR3 length is 15 residues. V trimming: 1 base; J trimming: 0 bases; junction bases outside the gene matches: 2. Germline V gives CDR1 LGHNA, CDR2 YNFKEQ. The CDR3 DNA is TGTGCCAGCAGCCAAGGGGACAGCATGAACACTGAAGCTTTCTTT. Translation gives CASSQGDSMNTEAFF.

This clonotype was observed many times. The rearrangement links TRBV6-2 or TRBV6-3 to TRBJ2-7; D might be TRBD1 (5 bases). Per the germline V gene, CDR1 is MNHEY and CDR2 is SVGEGT. Trimming stripped 4 bases from V and 1 base from J, with 11 bases between. CDR3 size: 14 residues. The CDR3: CASSWQGGSYEQYF. DNA for the CDR3: TGTGCCAGCAGTTGGCAGGGCGGATCCTACGAGCAGTACTTC.

This clonotype has a count of ten or more. The rearrangement links TRBV11-1 to TRBJ2-1; 9 bases fit TRBD2. J gave up 4 bases and V 8 bases, and 9 bases lay outside the gene matches. CDR1 SGHAT and CDR2 FQDESV come from the germline V gene (reference sequence). CDR3 length equals 15 residues. CDR3 in DNA: TGTGCCAGCGCCGGGCTAGCGGGACCTTACAATGAGCAGTTCTTC. Its translation: CASAGLAGPYNEQFF.

At least ten counts were recorded for this clonotype. The chain couples TRBV20-1 to TRBJ2-7, with 12 bases identical to TRBD2. Per germline, CDR1 DFQATT and CDR2 SNEGSKA (reference sequence). The CDR3 has 16 amino acids. The ends lost 6 bases at V and 4 bases at J; junction bases unmatched: 13. The CDR3 reads CSADSLELAGGYEQYF. The CDR3 nucleotides read TGCAGTGCAGATAGTCTAGAACTAGCGGGGGGATACGAGCAGTACTTC.

This clonotype was detected ten times or more. This chain connects TRBV12-3 or TRBV12-4 to TRBJ2-7; D may match TRBD1 or TRBD2 (6 bases each). The V and J ends lost 6 bases and 3 bases respectively, with 15 bases between them. The CDR3 contains 14 residues. The CDR3 coding sequence is TGTGCCAGCAGCCCCTCAGGGGAGGTCTACGAGCAGTACTTC. As protein: CASSPSGEVYEQYF.

The rearrangement uses TRBV6-5 and TRBJ2-1; D might be TRBD2 (5 bases). Germline V gene sequence: CDR1 MNHEY, CDR2 SVGAGI. This CDR3 has 16 residues. Between the trimmed V and J ends, which lost 4 bases and 4 bases, there was a span of 17 bases. CDR3 DNA: TGTGCCAGCAGTTCAGAGGTCGGATCGGGATACAATGAGCAGTTCTTC. Protein product: CASSSEVGSGYNEQFF.

The chain couples TRBV19 to TRBJ2-4; 7 bases are shared with TRBD1. Unmatched junction bases numbered 5, after V lost 3 bases and J lost 3 bases. The CDR3 runs 15 residues. Germline CDR1 and CDR2: LNHDA and SQIVND (reference sequence). This CDR3 is CASSIDSGGKNIQYF. CDR3 nucleotide sequence: TGTGCCAGTAGTATCGACTCAGGGGGCAAAAACATTCAGTACTTC.

This clonotype appeared many times. The V and J genes are TRBV2 and TRBJ2-3, with D possibly TRBD2 on 6 matching bases. This CDR3 is 15 amino acids long. Trimming removed 10 bases from V and 0 bases from J, with 17 bases in between. Germline values: CDR1 SNHLY, CDR2 FYNNEI. CDR3 protein: CATLLLASSTDTQYF. The CDR3 DNA sequence: TGTGCCACACTCCTCCTAGCGTCTAGCACAGATACGCAGTATTTT.

This clonotype has at least ten counts. The gene calls are TRBV30 and TRBJ1-5, with a possible D match to TRBD1 (5 bases). Germline-derived CDR1 and CDR2 are GTSNPN and SVGIG (reference sequence). The CDR3 is made up of 13 amino acids. V lost 2 bases and J lost 5, with 10 bases in between. This CDR3 reads CAWSLQGYQPQHF. The CDR3 DNA reads TGTGCCTGGAGTCTTCAGGGATATCAGCCCCAGCATTTT.

The rearrangement joins TRBV3-1 to TRBJ2-6; D is ambiguous. Germline V CDR1 and CDR2: LGHDT, YNNKEL (reference sequence). This CDR3 region has 13 residues. V lost 11 bases, J lost 2 bases, and 10 bases lay in between. The CDR3 reads CAWRTPGANVLTF. The DNA of the CDR3 is TGTGCCTGGAGAACTCCTGGGGCCAACGTCCTGACTTTC.

This clonotype was observed at least ten times. The gene calls are TRBV5-8 and TRBJ2-1; a weak D match, TRBD1 (5 bases). Per germline, CDR1 SGHTS and CDR2 YDEGEE. This CDR3 comprises 14 residues. V was clipped by 5 bases and J by 3 bases, with 12 bases between them. CDR3 in DNA: TGTGCCAGCAGAGGCGGCGACAGCTACAATGAGCAGTTCTTC. Translation gives CASRGGDSYNEQFF. Variable domain in full (rest from reference TRBV5-8 and TRBJ2-1): EAGVTQSPTHLIKTRGQQATLRCSPISGHTSVYWYQQALGLGLQFLLWYDEGEERNRGNFPPRFSGRQFPNYSSELNVNALELEDSALYLCASRGGDSYNEQFFGPGTRLTVL.

This clonotype was found many times. V is TRBV20-1 and J is TRBJ1-2, with 9 nucleotides matching TRBD1. With 3 bases clipped from V and 4 bases from J, the junction kept 3 bases outside the gene matches. The V gene's germline CDR1 is DFQATT and CDR2 SNEGSKA (reference sequence). The CDR3 is 13 amino acids. The CDR3 is CSASDRGIYGYTF. The CDR3, as DNA: TGCAGTGCTAGCGACAGGGGGATCTATGGCTACACCTTC.

This clonotype was recorded many times. The chain employs TRBV29-1 and TRBJ2-1; TRBD1 matches 9 bases. Germline loops: CDR1 SQVTM, CDR2 ANQGSEA. With V trimmed by 5 bases and J by 7 bases, 6 bases remained unmatched. The CDR3 length is 13 residues. The CDR3 DNA is TGCAGCGTTCGACAGGGGGGGAGGAATGAGCAGTTCTTC. Protein sequence: CSVRQGGRNEQFF.

The table lists this clonotype with many counts. This chain links TRBV7-2 with TRBJ2-1; 13 nucleotides align to TRBD2. The germline V gene encodes CDR1 SGHTA and CDR2 FQGNSA. V was pared by 4 bases and J by 8 bases, with 8 bases of the junction left unmatched. CDR3 length: 16 amino acids. The CDR3 loop is CASSSRTSGSLYEQFF. The CDR3 DNA sequence: TGTGCCAGCAGCTCGCGGACTAGCGGGAGCCTGTATGAGCAGTTCTTC.

In its sample, this clonotype was seen many times. The chain uses TRBV19 and TRBJ2-1; maybe TRBD1 (5 bases). With 3 bases removed from V and 5 bases from J, the gap between germline ends came to 14 bases. The CDR3 runs to 15 residues. Germline-derived CDR1 and CDR2 are LNHDA and SQIVND (reference sequence). In DNA form, the CDR3 reads TGTGCCAGTAGTATGGAACAGGTGGTCAACAATGAGCAGTTCTTC. It specifies CASSMEQVVNNEQFF.